The source of this T cell receptor beta chain is a study of T cell responses to AZD1222 COVID-19 vaccine (dated by TCRdb to about 2021). Study-level background: AZD1222 recipients given second doses at about 4 weeks or at about 12 weeks were pooled, since spike-specific TCR depth and breadth were not found to differ between the two schedules. TCR sequencing was performed for 230 to 250 trial participants, of whom about 200 were given two doses of AZD1222 and around 25 were given two doses of MenACWY control vaccine. Trial participants were enrolled by age into 18-55, 56-69 and 70-plus year subgroups, with roughly 150, 30 and 60 TCR-sequenced participants respectively.

CDR1 WSHSY and CDR2 SAAADI were looked up in the germline V gene. The CDR3 measures 15 amino acids from cysteine to phenylalanine. Only the CDR3 DNA stays, 45 bases, in frame from base 1. A distance of 16 bases separates the germline ends of V and J, which lose 3 bases and 5 bases respectively. The CDR3 regions of human TCRbeta chains were subjected to immunosequencing. The authors processed their data as follows. Repertoire TCRs were matched against a reference library of SARS-CoV-2-specific TCRs generated with the MIRA antigen-specificity platform. Breadth meant the fraction of unique TCRs that were SARS-CoV-2-associated, whereas depth meant the fraction of total T cells that were SARS-CoV-2-associated. Using the MIRA data, every spike-specific TCR was mapped to the spike region that the TCR reacted to and assigned to either a CD4 or a CD8 class. Log10-transformed breadth and depth values were compared by one-way ANOVA with Sidak's multiple comparisons tests. TCRdb's version of the immuneACCESS table is confined to in-frame rearrangements and falls short of the full clone set. An unresolved V gene accounts for under half of the shortfall where checked; the remainder is of unknown origin. V and J calls and clone size are those listed in that table; D and trimming were worked out from the DNA. The sample table lists about 120,000 clones, around 89% of them with a count of one. The top ten constitute over 3% of the sample.

Broad study findings and their caveats: Participants were mostly white British and included more females than males, and it was suggested by the authors that clonal diversity may have been underestimated. The 56-69-year group was small, and its depth increase did not reach significance, likely because of low power. Reportedly, almost half of the unique spike-specific TCRs recognized epitopes lying outside the regions that are mutated in the B.1.351 and B.1.1.7 variants. Because no samples from the day 14 peak response were available, repertoires could be characterized only after the peak T cell response. A significant rise in spike-specific TCR breadth and depth was observed after two AZD1222 doses relative to day 0 and relative to MenACWY recipients. Conclusions about previously exposed vaccinees were limited because only five to seven AZD1222 recipients were SARS-CoV-2 seropositive at baseline. CD4 TCRs associated with the vaccine covered the entire spike protein, and the dominant responses were in regions 160-218 and 743-854.

Read against the paper, the sample's time point label means: baseline before first vaccination. Vaccinee samples came from UK trials COV001 and COV002, including a single-blind randomized controlled phase 2/3 trial of AZD1222 (ChAdOx1 nCoV-19) in healthy adults. For TCRbeta chain sequencing, PBMC samples were collected from trial participants at day 0 and at day 28 after the second dose. On this clone itself: Its antigen remains undetermined. No base-level quality is on record; no much larger clone is a single base apart.

The source material was peripheral blood, sampled on day 0 of AZD1222 vaccination. This chain joins TRBV10-2 to TRBJ1-2, with a weak D call of TRBD1 (5 bases match). This clonotype was obtained from an adult in good health. The CDR3 loop reads CASSERIAGTYGYTF. The DNA reads TGCGCCAGCAGTGAAAGGATCGCAGGGACTTATGGCTACACCTTC.